These 26 T cell receptor beta chains originate from one sample sequenced in a study of breast tumors, draining lymph nodes, adjacent tissues. Axillary draining lymph nodes of breast cancer patients supplied the node samples. TCRdb redid the calling of the multiplex PCR reads with MiXCR, one entry per CDR3 protein. Of about 150,000 distinct CDR3 sequences in the sample, about 22% were seen once. Specimen: axillary lymph node tissue. These receptor sequences come from a female donor with breast cancer. Some clones in this sample may be carry-over from other donors' samples.

This clonotype was recorded a few times. At one boundary the junction diverges from the germline segment, which might be a read error. The chain carries TRBV6-7 and TRBJ2-6; perhaps TRBD1 as D (5 bases). TRBV6-7 is an ORF for which the function is uncertain. The CDR3 consists of 15 residues. CDR3 coding DNA: TGTGCCAGCAGCTGGGGTTCCTCTGGGGCCAACGTCCTAACTTTC. It translates to CASSWGSSGANVLTF.

Ten or more counts support this clonotype. The chain links TRBV5-4 to TRBJ2-5; 7 bases are a match to TRBD2. Germline values: CDR1 SGHNT, CDR2 YYREEE (reference sequence). V gave up 4 bases and J gave up 4 bases; unmatched junction bases: 4. This CDR3 comprises 13 residues. In nucleotides, the CDR3 is TGTGCCAGCAGCCTAGCGGATTCAGAGACCCAGTACTTC. This sequence encodes CASSLADSETQYF.

As concerns this clonotype: This may stem from a read error, because a much larger clone lies one nucleotide away. Since the CDR3 does not end with the conserved phenylalanine or tryptophan, this likely comes from a read error. V and J are TRBV19 and TRBJ2-7, with a tentative D call TRBD1 (5 bases). Trimming left V 3 bases short and J 0 bases short, with 9 bases between. Germline CDR1 LNHDA, CDR2 SQIVND (reference sequence). CDR3 length: 14 amino acids. DNA of the CDR3: TGTGCCAGTAGTATCAACCAGGGCTCCTACGAGCAGTACTCC. Translation: CASSINQGSYEQYS.

This clonotype showed up many times. The V and J genes are TRBV3-1 and TRBJ2-1, with 9 positions matching TRBD1. The trim removed 2 bases at V and 6 bases at J, leaving 5 bases unmatched. CDR3 length: 15 residues. CDR1 and CDR2 (germline): LGHDT, YNNKEL (reference sequence). The CDR3 nucleotides are TGTGCCAGCAGCCAATACAGGGGGCAAGTCAATGAGCAGTTCTTC. Translated, it gives CASSQYRGQVNEQFF.

This clonotype was observed at least ten times. The rearrangement joins TRBV4-2 to TRBJ2-1, with D possibly being TRBD2 (5 bases). V lost 0 bases and J lost 7, with 10 bases in between. The CDR3 runs 14 residues. Germline assignment: CDR1 LGHNA and CDR2 YNFKEQ. For the CDR3, the DNA is TGTGCCAGCAGCCAAGAGGGAGCCGGTAATGAGCAGTTCTTC. This translates into CASSQEGAGNEQFF.

The chain employs TRBV19 and TRBJ2-2; D could derive from TRBD1 or TRBD2 (5 bases each). CDR1 and CDR2 from the germline V gene are LNHDA and SQIVND (reference sequence). The V end was cut by 3 bases, the J end by 1 base, with 12 bases between. The CDR3 length is 16 residues. CDR3 loop: CASSILGTENTGELFF. CDR3 bases: TGTGCCAGTAGTATCCTGGGGACGGAGAACACCGGGGAGCTGTTTTTT.

This clonotype has ten or more counts. This rearrangement joins TRBV3-1 to TRBJ2-2; D not resolved. V shed 0 bases and J shed 7 bases, with 12 bases lying between them. The CDR3 is 15 residues long. CDR1 and CDR2 from the germline V gene are LGHDT and YNNKEL (reference sequence). The chain's CDR3 is CASSQDRWGGGELFF. The CDR3, as DNA: TGTGCCAGCAGCCAAGATCGATGGGGTGGCGGGGAGCTGTTTTTT.

The sample holds many counts of this clonotype. The V gene is TRBV7-2, the J gene TRBJ2-7, with a possible D match to TRBD2 (6 bases). The CDR3 runs to 13 residues. V lost 3 bases and J lost 6, with 12 bases in between. Germline lookup yields CDR1 SGHTA and CDR2 FQGNSA. As DNA, the CDR3 is TGTGCCAGCAGCTTCGACGGGAGAGGCGAGCAGTACTTC. Translated, it gives CASSFDGRGEQYF.

This clonotype was seen at least ten times. The V gene is TRBV5-4, the J gene TRBJ2-2, with D maybe TRBD2 (6 bases). The V gene lost 4 bases and the J gene lost 1 base, with 11 bases spanning the gap. Germline CDR1 and CDR2: SGHNT and YYREEE (reference sequence). The CDR3 has 15 amino acids. The DNA for the CDR3 is TGTGCCAGCAGCCCGGACGGGAGGAACACCGGGGAGCTGTTTTTT. Amino acid sequence: CASSPDGRNTGELFF.

This clonotype showed up just a few times. The chain links TRBV12-3 or TRBV12-4 to TRBJ1-3; 12 bases agree with TRBD1. The V and J ends lost 2 bases and 3 bases, in that order; junction bases with no gene match: 5. The CDR3 runs 17 residues. The CDR3 reads CASSLMGQGARGNTIYF. The CDR3, as DNA: TGTGCCAGCAGTTTAATGGGACAGGGGGCTCGTGGAAACACCATATATTTT.

This clonotype was counted at least ten times. The chain carries TRBV5-1 and TRBJ2-3; 8 bases map to TRBD1. V shed 3 bases and J 5 bases; nucleotides not matched to a gene: 5. This CDR3 region has 14 residues. Germline CDR1 reads SGHRS; CDR2 reads YFSETQ. The CDR3 protein is CASSWAGGQDTQYF. The CDR3 nucleotides read TGCGCCAGCAGCTGGGCAGGGGGCCAAGATACGCAGTATTTT.

In its sample, this clonotype was seen many times. This chain uses TRBV5-1 with TRBJ2-1, with 7 positions matching TRBD2. V was pared by 5 bases and J by 5 bases, with 16 bases of the junction left unmatched. This CDR3 spans 17 amino acids. Germline CDR1 is SGHRS and CDR2 is YFSETQ. The CDR3 sequence: CASSRGDFGRGNNEQFF. The CDR3, as DNA: TGCGCCAGCAGTCGAGGCGACTTTGGGAGGGGCAACAATGAGCAGTTCTTC.

As concerns this clonotype: The conserved phenylalanine or tryptophan is not found at the CDR3 terminus, so this likely reflects a read error. The rearrangement links TRBV6-2 or TRBV6-3 to TRBJ2-1; 10 nucleotides match TRBD2. The CDR3 contains 15 residues. Germline CDR1 is MNHEY and CDR2 is SVGEGT. V lost 6 bases, J lost 4 bases, and 6 bases stayed unmatched. CDR3 sequence (DNA): TGTGCCAGCAGCGAGCCTAGCGGGAGTTACAATGAGCAGTTCCTC. Translated, it gives CASSEPSGSYNEQFL.

This clonotype occurred many times. This chain uses TRBV15 with TRBJ2-2, with TRBD1 identical over 7 bases. Germline V CDR1 and CDR2: LNHNV, YYDKDF (reference sequence). The CDR3 is 15 amino acids. The junction had 6 bases not matched to a gene; V was cut back by 3 bases and J by 5 bases. The CDR3 here is CATSRVTGWTGELFF. The CDR3 DNA reads TGTGCCACCAGCAGGGTGACAGGGTGGACCGGGGAGCTGTTTTTT. Full variable domain (missing parts from reference TRBV15 and TRBJ2-2): DAMVIQNPRYQVTQFGKPVTLSCSQTLNHNVMYWYQQKSSQAPKLLFHYYDKDFNNEADTPDNFQSRRPNTSFCFLDIRSPGLGDTAMYLCATSRVTGWTGELFFGEGSRLTVL.

This clonotype was seen many times. This chain joins TRBV28 and TRBJ2-7, with TRBD2 matching 10 bases. Unmatched junction bases numbered 4, after V lost 2 bases and J lost 0 bases. The CDR3 runs to 16 residues. Germline V gene data show CDR1 as MDHEN and CDR2 as SYDVKM. Here the CDR3 reads CASSLPAGGHSYEQYF. In DNA, the CDR3 is TGTGCCAGCAGTTTACCAGCGGGAGGGCACTCCTACGAGCAGTACTTC.

This clonotype was recorded at least ten times. The chain employs TRBV24-1 and TRBJ2-3; D not resolved. The CDR3 runs to 14 residues. Germline CDR1 is KGHDR and CDR2 is SFDVKD. V dropped 2 bases and J dropped 1 base, with 6 bases sitting between them. The CDR3 DNA follows: TGTGCCACCAGTGATTCTTGGGGCACAGATACGCAGTATTTT. It is translated as CATSDSWGTDTQYF.

A remark on this clonotype: This may be a read error, as it is one base from a much larger clone. The rearrangement joins TRBV5-1 to TRBJ1-4, with D perhaps matching TRBD1 (5 bases). Germline CDR1 reads SGHRS; CDR2 reads YFSETQ. This CDR3 has 15 residues. For the CDR3, the DNA is TGCGCCAGCAGCTTCCAGGGCGCAACTAATGAAAAACTGTCTTTT. Protein: CASSFQGATNEKLSF.

V and J are TRBV29-1 and TRBJ2-7; 7 nucleotides align to TRBD1. This CDR3 has 14 residues. Trimming at V came to 3 bases and at J to 3 bases, leaving 8 bases not matched to a gene. Germline V gene data show CDR1 as SQVTM and CDR2 as ANQGSEA. The CDR3 DNA sequence: TGCAGCGTTGAGAAAGCCAGGGGGTACTACGAGCAGTACTTC. Translation: CSVEKARGYYEQYF.

This clonotype was recorded at least ten times. The chain uses TRBV27 and TRBJ2-7; tentative D call: TRBD2 (7 bases). This CDR3 is built from 13 residues. V lost 5 bases and J lost 9, with 17 bases in between. Germline CDR1 reads MNHEY; CDR2 reads SMNVEV (reference sequence). Written as DNA, the CDR3 is TGTGCCAGCAGTCCACGGGGGGCTAGCGGGCAGTACTTC. Residues: CASSPRGASGQYF.

This clonotype was observed at least ten times. V is TRBV12-3 or TRBV12-4 and J is TRBJ2-5; D possibly corresponds to TRBD1 (5 bases). The CDR3 totals 13 residues. Trimming pared 3 bases from V and 7 bases from J, leaving 12 bases between. CDR3 nucleotides: TGTGCCAGCAGTTTTAATCCCCAGGGGACCCAGTACTTC. The encoded protein is CASSFNPQGTQYF.

Ten or more counts support this clonotype. This chain joins TRBV5-8 and TRBJ1-5; possibly TRBD1 for D (5 bases). In germline, CDR1 is SGHTS, CDR2 YDEGEE. V was trimmed by 3 bases and J by 3 bases, leaving 10 bases between them. The length of the CDR3 is 14 residues. CDR3 region: CASSSDIANQPQHF. CDR3 nucleotides: TGTGCCAGCAGCTCGGACATTGCCAATCAGCCCCAGCATTTT.

This clonotype came up many times. Compared with germline, one end of the junction differs, possibly owing to a read error. This rearrangement joins TRBV12-3 or TRBV12-4 to TRBJ1-2, with 8 bases that match TRBD1. This CDR3 is 15 amino acids long. CDR3 in DNA: TGTGCCAGCAGCTTAGAGGCGGGGACAGGAGGTGGCTACACCTTC. This encodes CASSLEAGTGGGYTF.

Ten or more counts support this clonotype. The V and J genes are TRBV4-1 and TRBJ2-3; D uncertain. This CDR3 is 15 amino acids long. Germline values: CDR1 MGHRA, CDR2 YSYEKL. Trimming shortened V by 4 bases and J by 8 bases, and 19 bases separated the two germline ends. In nucleotides, the CDR3 is TGCGCCAGCAGCCTGGCTCCCTCCCTTGAAGGTACGCAGTATTTT. This sequence encodes CASSLAPSLEGTQYF.

Worth noting for this clonotype: This may stem from a read error, because a much larger clone lies one nucleotide away. Lacking the conserved final phenylalanine or tryptophan, this CDR3 likely reflects a read error. The J gene is TRBJ2-6, the V gene TRBV12-3 or TRBV12-4, with D maybe TRBD1 (5 bases). V lost 2 bases, J lost 0 bases, and 11 bases lay in between. The CDR3 has 17 amino acids. CDR3 sequence (DNA): TGTGCCAGCAGTTTAAACGCAGGGCCCTCTGGGGCCAACGTCCTGACTTCC. Amino acids: CASSLNAGPSGANVLTS.

A note on this clonotype: With a much larger clone just one base away, this may be a read error. The chain employs TRBV10-2 and TRBJ2-2; D is undetermined. Germline V CDR1 and CDR2: WSHSY, SAAADI. The CDR3 has 11 amino acids. The CDR3 region has the DNA TGCGCCGGCAGTGAGACCGGGGAGCTGTTTTTT. It specifies CAGSETGELFF.

Turning to this clonotype: The junction departs from germline at one end; a sequencing error may be responsible. This chain uses TRBV20-1 with TRBJ1-3; 7 bases align to TRBD1. The CDR3 runs to 16 residues. Germline V CDR1 and CDR2: DFQATT, SNEGSKA (reference sequence). This CDR3 reads CSARDRTGGAGNAIYF. DNA for the CDR3: TGCAGTGCTAGAGATCGGACAGGAGGAGCAGGAAACGCCATATATTTT.